This TCR beta chain is drawn from a study of radiotherapy plus CTLA-4 blockade in lung cancer. Study-wide findings and caveats: Radiotherapy plus ipilimumab was followed by expansion in blood of tumor-derived TCR clones.

J lost 3 bases, V lost 0 bases, and 4 bases had no gene match. The CDR3 runs 16 residues. The germline V gene encodes CDR1 SGDLS and CDR2 YYNGEE. Treatment of patients with chemo-refractory metastatic non-small-cell lung cancer consisted of focal radiation plus CTLA-4 blockade with ipilimumab. As to this clone: Its matching antigen is unknown. Other DNA sequences of this sample code for an identical CDR3.

Generated by immunoSEQ multiplex PCR, the TCRdb table keeps only in-frame clones and is missing some. The profile shows about 98,000 clones, 82% of them singletons. The starting material was peripheral blood, obtained from a patient treated with radiotherapy plus ipilimumab. This rearrangement joins TRBV9 to TRBJ2-1; 9 positions agree with TRBD2. The TCR comes from a human donor with non-small cell lung cancer who had a partial response to radiotherapy plus ipilimumab. The CDR3 is CASSVGGSGSYNEQFF. CDR3 coding DNA: TGTGCCAGCAGCGTAGGCGGTAGCGGGAGCTACAATGAGCAGTTCTTC.